These 9 T cell receptor beta chains share one sample of origin, sequenced in a study of blood T cell repertoires in COVID-19. Repertoires were generated with immunoSEQ multiplex PCR, while TCRdb's copy carries only in-frame clones and drops some. The sample has 140,000 to 150,000 clones; roughly 80% are singletons. The sequencing input was peripheral blood. These receptors were taken from a woman aged 40-49 years with active or convalescent COVID-19.

This clone was detected once. This chain uses TRBV9 with TRBJ2-7; 9 bases are a match to TRBD2. In germline, CDR1 is SGDLS, CDR2 YYNGEE. The CDR3 spans 15 residues. The ends lost 6 bases at V and 5 bases at J; junction bases unmatched: 12. CDR3 in amino acids: CASTPTGTSLDEQYF. The CDR3 bases are TGTGCCAGCACCCCAACCGGGACTAGCCTCGACGAGCAGTACTTC.

This clone is a singleton in its sample. The V gene is TRBV4-2, the J gene TRBJ2-7; possible D gene TRBD2, 7 bases. This CDR3 has 16 amino acids. The germline gives CDR1 LGHNA, CDR2 YNFKEQ. The germline V and J ends were trimmed by 0 bases and 7 bases, with 19 bases remaining between them. The chain's CDR3 is CASSQDWRGGPGEQYF. The CDR3 bases are TGTGCCAGCAGCCAAGATTGGAGGGGGGGGCCAGGGGAGCAGTACTTC.

This clone appeared a single time. V gene TRBV3-1 (or the pseudogene TRBV3-2) combines with J gene TRBJ1-3; weak D call: TRBD1 (5 bases). Looked up from germline, CDR1 is LGHDT and CDR2 is YNNKEL (reference sequence). The CDR3 runs 14 residues. V was pared by 4 bases and J by 5 bases, with 12 bases between. For the CDR3, the DNA is TGTGCCAGCAGCCCCCCGACAGATAGAAACACCATATATTTT. It encodes CASSPPTDRNTIYF.

The chain couples TRBV19 to TRBJ1-1, with D possibly being TRBD1 (5 bases). Trimming stripped 7 bases from V and 7 bases from J, with 13 bases between. This CDR3 is 12 amino acids long. The germline CDR1 and CDR2 sequences are LNHDA and SQIVND (reference sequence). The CDR3 reads CASKKGLVEAFF. DNA for the CDR3: TGTGCCAGTAAAAAGGGGCTGGTTGAAGCTTTCTTT.

The CDR3 is CASSPLVGISSYEQYF. The CDR3, as DNA: TGTGCCAGCAGCCCCTTAGTCGGGATAAGCTCCTACGAGCAGTACTTC. This chain uses TRBV11-2 with TRBJ2-7, with D possibly matching TRBD2 (5 bases). Trimming took 5 bases from V and 0 from J, leaving 17 bases between them. The CDR3 is 16 amino acids. CDR1 SGHAT and CDR2 FQNNGV come from the germline V gene.

This chain joins TRBV18 and TRBJ2-3; weak D call: TRBD1 (5 bases). Germline lookup yields CDR1 KGHSH and CDR2 LQKENI. This CDR3 is built from 14 residues. V was pared by 6 bases and J by 5 bases, with 15 bases between. The CDR3 region has the DNA TGTGCCAGCTCTCACCTTGATGACAGAGATACGCAGTATTTT. It encodes CASSHLDDRDTQYF.

CDR3 residues: CASSVSGGRESNEQFF. CDR3 bases: TGTGCCAGCAGCGTAAGCGGGGGCAGGGAAAGCAATGAGCAGTTCTTC. The gene calls are TRBV9 and TRBJ2-1, with 8 bases aligning to TRBD2. Per germline, CDR1 SGDLS and CDR2 YYNGEE. The CDR3 runs to 16 residues. The ends lost 1 base at V and 6 bases at J; junction bases unmatched: 9.

The chain couples TRBV5-1 to TRBJ1-1; 7 nucleotides match TRBD1. This CDR3 has 15 amino acids. Trimming removed 3 bases from V and 5 bases from J; junction bases left unmatched: 10. Germline V gives CDR1 SGHRS, CDR2 YFSETQ. CDR3 protein: CASSSGAGRGTEAFF. The CDR3 DNA is TGCGCCAGCAGCTCGGGGGCTGGCAGGGGGACTGAAGCTTTCTTT.

This chain joins TRBV5-1 and TRBJ2-3; 11 bases are a match to TRBD2. The ends lost 3 bases at V and 9 bases at J; junction bases unmatched: 12. CDR3 length: 16 amino acids. Germline CDR1 SGHRS, CDR2 YFSETQ. CDR3 nucleotides: TGCGCCAGCAGCTCGTTTGAGACTAGCGGGATAGGGACGCAGTATTTT. Translated: CASSSFETSGIGTQYF.